The 14 T cell receptor beta chains presented below share a single source sample, sequenced in a study of CD4 T cells in relation to SARS-CoV-2 and coronaviruses. The protocol was immunoSEQ multiplex PCR, while the TCRdb copy is restricted to in-frame clones and leaves out a portion. The sample yields over 20,000 clones, roughly 70% seen once. The antigens these receptors bind are not known. CD4+ T cells from unexposed donors were obtained before the COVID-19 pandemic (2011-2018). The cells were cultured for approximately ten days before CD4+ T cells were isolated. Input material: CD4+ T cells from PBMCs, cultured in vitro. The receptors here all came from a human donor in good health.

This chain connects TRBV29-1 to TRBJ2-7; the match to TRBD2 covers 10 bases. V dropped 6 bases and J dropped 6; count of bases not matched to a gene: 11. Germline V gives CDR1 SQVTM, CDR2 ANQGSEA. The CDR3 is 14 amino acids. The CDR3 is CSVRRGTSESEQYF. CDR3 DNA: TGCAGCGTACGAAGGGGGACTAGCGAGTCCGAGCAGTACTTC.

The chain employs TRBV4-3 and TRBJ1-3; D remains unclear. Germline V CDR1 and CDR2: LGHNA, YSLEER. The CDR3 runs to 14 residues. The ends were cut back, 1 base at V and 6 bases at J, with 10 bases in the middle. The CDR3 nucleotides read TGCGCCAGCAGCCAAGGTCATGGAGCAAACACCATATATTTT. It codes for CASSQGHGANTIYF.

The chain links TRBV7-9 to TRBJ2-5; D not resolved. From germline, CDR1 is SEHNR and CDR2 FQNEAQ (reference sequence). V shed 0 bases and J shed 4 bases, with 3 bases lying between them. This CDR3 is 12 amino acids long. The CDR3 DNA reads as TGTGCCAGCAGCTTAGCGCGAGAGACCCAGTACTTC. This gives the protein CASSLARETQYF.

The chain links TRBV5-1 to TRBJ2-7; TRBD1 might be the D (6 bases). This CDR3 has 16 amino acids. Germline loops: CDR1 SGHRS, CDR2 YFSETQ. Trimming took off 3 bases at V and 6 bases at J, with 22 bases between the two ends. CDR3 nucleotides: TGCGCCAGCAGCTCCCTCTCACAGGGACCGGGCGGCGAGCAGTACTTC. Protein sequence: CASSSLSQGPGGEQYF.

This clone was picked up one time. The chain has TRBV10-3 and TRBJ1-5; D not certain. CDR1 is ENHRY and CDR2 is SYGVKD in the germline V gene. This CDR3 is built from 13 residues. V was trimmed by 3 bases and J by 2 bases, leaving 5 bases between them. The CDR3 reads CAISDQGNQPQHF. The CDR3 bases are TGTGCCATCAGTGATCAGGGCAATCAGCCCCAGCATTTT.

The rearrangement joins TRBV6-1 to TRBJ2-5, with 13 bases matching TRBD2. The CDR3 sequence is 15 residues long. CDR1 is MNHNS, CDR2 SASEGT, per germline. V lost 8 bases, J lost 4 bases, and 7 bases stayed unmatched. The CDR3 coding sequence is TGTGCCAGCTCCCGGACTAGCGGGGGAGGAGAGACCCAGTACTTC. Protein: CASSRTSGGGETQYF.

For the CDR3, the DNA is TGTGCCAGCAGCCACGCAGGCATGAACACTGAAGCTTTCTTT. Protein product: CASSHAGMNTEAFF. V is TRBV3-1 (or the pseudogene TRBV3-2) and J is TRBJ1-1; D not certain. Germline V gene data show CDR1 as LGHDT and CDR2 as YNNKEL (reference sequence). This CDR3 region has 14 residues. V lost 3 bases and J 0 bases, leaving 8 bases between the germline ends.

V and J are TRBV7-9 and TRBJ2-1, with D perhaps TRBD1 (5 bases). CDR3 length: 13 amino acids. The germline gives CDR1 SEHNR, CDR2 FQNEAQ (reference sequence). V was trimmed by 1 base and J by 8 bases, leaving 9 bases between them. The CDR3, as DNA: TGTGCCAGCAGCTTAGACTGGGGCGATGAGCAGTTCTTC. Translating gives CASSLDWGDEQFF.

The gene calls are TRBV12-3 or TRBV12-4 and TRBJ1-1, with D perhaps matching TRBD1 (6 bases). Trimming left V 6 bases short and J 5 bases short, with 13 bases between. CDR3 length: 13 residues. The CDR3 nucleotides read TGTGCCAGCAGCCTGACAGGAGATACTGAAGCTTTCTTT. Residues: CASSLTGDTEAFF.

The chain carries TRBV7-8 and TRBJ1-3; no clear D gene. The CDR3 sequence is 15 residues long. V shed 3 bases and J shed 0 bases, with 9 bases lying between them. Per the germline V gene, CDR1 is SGHVS and CDR2 is FQNEAQ. The CDR3 region has the DNA TGTGCCAGCAGCTTGAGGCGGGACTCTGGAAACACCATATATTTT. It yields the protein CASSLRRDSGNTIYF.

This clone was found once. The chain has TRBV4-1 and TRBJ2-5; D is ambiguous. This CDR3 region has 16 residues. Germline CDR1 reads MGHRA; CDR2 reads YSYEKL. Trimming cost V 0 bases and J 8 bases, with 19 bases left between them. CDR3 region: CASSQDPGSPLSTQYF. CDR3 DNA sequence: TGCGCCAGCAGCCAAGACCCCGGCTCCCCGTTGAGCACCCAGTACTTC.

V usage is TRBV7-6 and J usage is TRBJ1-4; D call uncertain. Trimming took 4 bases from V and 3 from J, leaving 15 bases between them. In germline, CDR1 is SGHVS, CDR2 FNYEAQ. The CDR3 is 16 residues long. CDR3 sequence (DNA): TGTGCCAGCAGCTCAACCAACCGAGGAGCTAATGAAAAACTGTTTTTT. As protein: CASSSTNRGANEKLFF.

The chain recombines TRBV6-6 with TRBJ2-5; 7 bases agree with TRBD2. CDR1 and CDR2 from the germline V gene are MNHNY and SVGAGI (reference sequence). Trimming cost V 6 bases and J 5 bases; bases outside gene matches: 12. The CDR3 has 15 amino acids. The CDR3 bases are TGTGCCAGCAGCCCCCGAGGGAGGGGCTCGGAGACCCAGTACTTC. Translated: CASSPRGRGSETQYF.

The V call is TRBV6-5, the J call TRBJ1-5, with TRBD1 matching 8 bases. CDR1 MNHEY and CDR2 SVGAGI come from the germline V gene. After removal of 6 bases from V and 4 bases from J, the junction contained 5 bases not matched to a gene. CDR3 length equals 14 residues. CDR3 sequence reads: CASRAGTGNQPQHF. In DNA form, the CDR3 reads TGTGCCAGCAGGGCCGGGACAGGTAATCAGCCCCAGCATTTT.